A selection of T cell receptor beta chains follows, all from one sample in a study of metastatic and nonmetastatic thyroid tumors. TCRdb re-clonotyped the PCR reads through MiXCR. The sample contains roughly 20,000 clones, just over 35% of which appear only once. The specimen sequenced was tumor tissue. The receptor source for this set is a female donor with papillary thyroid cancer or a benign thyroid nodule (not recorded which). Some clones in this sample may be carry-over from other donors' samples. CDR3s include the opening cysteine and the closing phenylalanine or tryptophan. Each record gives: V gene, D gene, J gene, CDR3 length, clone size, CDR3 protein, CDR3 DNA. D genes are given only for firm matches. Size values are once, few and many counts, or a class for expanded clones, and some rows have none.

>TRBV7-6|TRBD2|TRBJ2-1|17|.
CASSARYSGSSYNEQFF
TGTGCCAGCAGCGCTCGTTATAGCGGGAGCTCCTACAATGAGCAGTTCTTC
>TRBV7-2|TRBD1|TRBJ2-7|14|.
CASSGGTGYDEQYF
TGTGCCAGCAGCGGGGGGACAGGGTACGACGAGCAGTACTTC
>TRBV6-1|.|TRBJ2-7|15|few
CASSPTDSPPYEQYF
TGTGCCAGCAGTCCGACAGATTCCCCTCCCTACGAGCAGTACTTC
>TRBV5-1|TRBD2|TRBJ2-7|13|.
CASSLGTSNEQYF
TGCGCCAGCAGCTTAGGGACTAGCAACGAGCAGTACTTC
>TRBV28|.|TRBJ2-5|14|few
CASSYSAGAETQYF
TGTGCCAGCAGCTACTCCGCAGGGGCCGAGACCCAGTACTTC
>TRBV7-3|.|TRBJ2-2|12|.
CASSLGTGELFF
TGTGCCAGCAGCTTGGGGACCGGGGAGCTGTTTTTT
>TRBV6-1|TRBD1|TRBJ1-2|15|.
CASSSSTGGSYGYTF
TGTGCCAGCAGTAGCTCGACAGGGGGCAGCTATGGCTACACCTTC
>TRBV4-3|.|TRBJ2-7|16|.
CASSQELGDFRYEQYF
TGCGCCAGCAGCCAAGAACTCGGTGACTTTCGCTACGAGCAGTACTTC
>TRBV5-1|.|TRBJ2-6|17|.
CASSLARGVAGANVLTF
TGCGCCAGCAGCTTGGCCAGGGGGGTAGCTGGGGCCAACGTCCTGACTTTC
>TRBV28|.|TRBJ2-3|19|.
CASRAASRGVAEWADTQYF
TGTGCCAGCAGAGCAGCCTCCCGCGGGGTAGCGGAATGGGCAGATACGCAGTATTTT
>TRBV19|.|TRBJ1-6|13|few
CASTPDTLSPLHF
TGTGCCAGTACCCCAGACACCCTTTCACCCCTCCACTTT
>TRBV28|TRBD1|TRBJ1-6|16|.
CASLGAGGSYNSPLHF
TGTGCCAGCCTTGGGGCAGGGGGCTCCTATAATTCACCCCTCCACTTT
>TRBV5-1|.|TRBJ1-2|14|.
CASSKDQGNYGYTF
TGCGCCAGCAGCAAGGACCAGGGTAACTATGGCTACACCTTC
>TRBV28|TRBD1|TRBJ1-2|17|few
CASKTRDRGLLDYGYTF
TGTGCCAGCAAGACGAGGGACAGGGGACTTCTGGACTATGGCTACACCTTC
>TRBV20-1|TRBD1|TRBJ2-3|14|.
CSASGQGSTDTQYF
TGCAGTGCTTCCGGACAGGGTAGCACAGATACGCAGTATTTT
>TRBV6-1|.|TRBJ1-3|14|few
CASRDFGSGNTIYF
TGTGCCAGCAGGGATTTCGGGTCTGGAAACACCATATATTTT
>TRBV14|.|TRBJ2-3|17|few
CASSQPIDREGADTQYF
TGTGCCAGCAGCCAACCGATCGACAGGGAGGGTGCAGATACGCAGTATTTT
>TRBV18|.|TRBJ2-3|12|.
CASSPGTDTQYF
TGTGCCAGCTCACCAGGCACAGATACGCAGTATTTT
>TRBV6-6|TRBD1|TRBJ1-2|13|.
CASIYGTGDGYTF
TGTGCCAGCATTTACGGGACAGGGGACGGCTACACCTTC
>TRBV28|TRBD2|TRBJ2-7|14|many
CASRRGTGPYEQYF
TGTGCCAGCAGGCGGGGGACGGGCCCCTACGAGCAGTACTTC
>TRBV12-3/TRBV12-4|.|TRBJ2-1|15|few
CASSLGLLGYNEQFF
TGTGCCAGCAGTTTAGGACTCCTGGGCTACAATGAGCAGTTCTTC
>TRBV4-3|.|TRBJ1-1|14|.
CASSQEQGLTEAFF
TGCGCCAGCAGCCAAGAGCAGGGTCTCACTGAAGCTTTCTTT
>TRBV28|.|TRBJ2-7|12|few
CASSLPAYEQYF
TGTGCCAGCAGTTTACCAGCCTACGAGCAGTACTTC
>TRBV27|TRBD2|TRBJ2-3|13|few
CASRSGGRDTQYF
TGTGCCAGCAGGTCGGGGGGACGGGATACGCAGTATTTT
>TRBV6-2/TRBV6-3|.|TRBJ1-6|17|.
CASSYSRGGADNSPLHF
TGTGCCAGCAGTTACTCGAGAGGGGGGGCAGATAATTCACCCCTCCACTTT
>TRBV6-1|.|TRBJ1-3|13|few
CASRRAGGNTIYF
TGTGCCAGCAGGAGGGCTGGAGGAAACACCATATATTTT
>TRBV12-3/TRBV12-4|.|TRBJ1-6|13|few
CASSFMGSSPLHF
TGTGCCAGCAGTTTTATGGGTAGTTCACCCCTCCACTTT
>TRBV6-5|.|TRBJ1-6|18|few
CASSYSIGPGFGNSPLHF
TGTGCCAGCAGTTACTCGATAGGCCCCGGGTTCGGGAATTCACCCCTCCACTTT
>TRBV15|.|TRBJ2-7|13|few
CATWGRVLGEQYF
TGTGCCACCTGGGGTCGGGTACTAGGCGAGCAGTACTTC
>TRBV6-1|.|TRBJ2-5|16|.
CASTAGEREGSETQYF
TGTGCCAGCACTGCAGGGGAGAGGGAGGGGAGCGAGACCCAGTACTTC
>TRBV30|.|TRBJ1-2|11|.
CAWSVAIGYTF
TGTGCCTGGAGTGTAGCGATTGGCTACACCTTC
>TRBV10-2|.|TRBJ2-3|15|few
CASSERSRPTDTQYF
TGCGCCAGCAGTGAAAGGAGCCGCCCTACAGATACGCAGTATTTT
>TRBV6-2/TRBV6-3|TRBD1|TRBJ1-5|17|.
CASSSGQGIGSNQPQHF
TGTGCCAGCAGTTCGGGACAGGGAATTGGTAGCAATCAGCCCCAGCATTTT
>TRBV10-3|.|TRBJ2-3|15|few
CAISEGGGPVDTQYF
TGTGCCATCAGTGAAGGGGGAGGGCCAGTAGATACGCAGTATTTT
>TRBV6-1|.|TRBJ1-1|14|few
CASSAGPSGTEAFF
TGTGCCAGCAGTGCGGGACCCTCGGGCACTGAAGCTTTCTTT
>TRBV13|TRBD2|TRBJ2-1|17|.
CASSSTLAGGTHHEQFF
TGTGCCAGCAGCTCGACACTAGCGGGAGGCACCCACCATGAGCAGTTCTTC
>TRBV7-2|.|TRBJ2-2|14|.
CASRRGSMPGELFF
TGTGCCAGCCGTAGGGGGTCAATGCCCGGGGAGCTGTTTTTT
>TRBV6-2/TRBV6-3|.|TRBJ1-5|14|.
CASRKMFRNQPQHF
TGTGCCAGCAGGAAGATGTTTCGGAATCAGCCCCAGCATTTT
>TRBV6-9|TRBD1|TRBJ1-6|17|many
CASSYSGTGSYNSPLHF
TGTGCCAGCAGTTATTCCGGGACAGGGTCCTATAATTCACCCCTCCACTTT
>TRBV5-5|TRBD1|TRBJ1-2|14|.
CASSRPGQGKGYTF
TGTGCCAGCAGCCGACCGGGACAGGGGAAGGGCTACACCTTC
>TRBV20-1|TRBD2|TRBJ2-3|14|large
CSAPLAGGSDTQYF
TGCAGTGCCCCCCTAGCGGGAGGGTCAGATACGCAGTATTTT
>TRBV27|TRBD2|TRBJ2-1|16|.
CASSLLPGGGYNEQFF
TGTGCCAGCAGTTTATTACCGGGAGGGGGTTACAATGAGCAGTTCTTC
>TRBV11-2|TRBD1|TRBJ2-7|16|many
CASSSQSWTGSYEQYF
TGTGCCAGCAGCTCTCAAAGTTGGACAGGGTCCTACGAGCAGTACTTC
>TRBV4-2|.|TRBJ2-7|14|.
CASSRQLVPYEQYF
TGTGCCAGCAGCCGCCAACTAGTTCCCTACGAGCAGTACTTC
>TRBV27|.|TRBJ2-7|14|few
CASRLTTGFNEQYF
TGTGCCAGCAGACTTACCACAGGGTTCAACGAGCAGTACTTC